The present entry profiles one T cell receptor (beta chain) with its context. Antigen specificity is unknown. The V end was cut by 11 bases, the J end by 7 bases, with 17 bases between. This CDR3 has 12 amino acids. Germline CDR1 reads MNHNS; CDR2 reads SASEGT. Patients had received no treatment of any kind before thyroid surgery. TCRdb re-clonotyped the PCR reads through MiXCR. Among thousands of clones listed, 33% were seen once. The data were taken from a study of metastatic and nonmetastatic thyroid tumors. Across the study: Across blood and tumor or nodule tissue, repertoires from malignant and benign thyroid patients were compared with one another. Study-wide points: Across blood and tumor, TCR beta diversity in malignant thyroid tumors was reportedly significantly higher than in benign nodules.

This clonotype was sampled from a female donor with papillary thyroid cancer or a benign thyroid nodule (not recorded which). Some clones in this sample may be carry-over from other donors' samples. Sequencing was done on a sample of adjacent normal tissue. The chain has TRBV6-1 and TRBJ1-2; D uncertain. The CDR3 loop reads CASSLASGGYTF. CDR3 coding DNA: TGTGCCTCTTCCCTGGCGAGCGGTGGCTACACCTTC.